This TCR beta chain was profiled in a study of monozygotic twins with inflammatory bowel disease. Study conclusions and caveats: People with IBD had fewer clonotypes in common with others than healthy twins did, especially with disease activity.

A note on this clonotype: The antigen remains undetermined.

Germline CDR1 and CDR2: SEHNR and FQNEAQ (reference sequence). This CDR3 has 14 amino acids. TCRdb re-called the 5' RACE reads; one entry per CDR3 protein, DNA not given. Its table lists around 410,000 distinct CDR3 sequences. Source material: blood. This TCR was recovered from a human donor with ulcerative colitis or Crohn's disease, or a healthy co-twin of an affected twin (not recorded which). The chain recombines TRBV7-9 with TRBJ1-1. The CDR3 protein is CASSLRNRDAEAFF.